This TCR beta chain was sequenced in a study of beta chain features in type 1 diabetes. Points from the study as a whole: Type 1 diabetes patients had TCRB CDR3s that were shorter (moderately but significantly so) in all four CD4+ subsets. PCR may have favored shorter templates equally in patients and controls.

This clone was detected only a few times. Its antigen is not identified. The same CDR3 can be traced to other DNA sequences in this sample. The V gene's germline CDR1 is SGHNT and CDR2 YYREEE (reference sequence). The ends were cut back, 4 bases at V and 0 bases at J, with 11 bases in the middle. This CDR3 region has 15 residues. Sequencing targeted expressed TCRB transcripts, as all isolated RNA had been reverse transcribed. Naive, central memory and regulatory T cell samples averaged about 3.3 million immunoSEQ reads each. Profiled with immunoSEQ multiplex PCR; TCRdb holds only in-frame clones, not every one. The profile shows hundreds of thousands of clones, around 15% of them singletons.

The J gene is TRBJ2-1, the V gene TRBV5-4; D possibly corresponds to TRBD2 (6 bases). The receptor's source is a man younger than 30 with type 1 diabetes. Sequenced: naive CD4+ T cells from blood. The CDR3 here is CASSRDSSSYNEQFF. As DNA, the CDR3 is TGTGCCAGCAGCCGGGACTCTAGCTCCTACAATGAGCAGTTCTTC. The full variable domain, with the rest looked up from reference TRBV5-4 and TRBJ2-1, is ETGVTQSPTHLIKTRGQQVTLRCSSQSGHNTVSWYQQALGQGPQFIFQYYREEENGRGNFPPRFSGLQFPNYSSELNVNALELDDSALYLCASSRDSSSYNEQFFGPGTRLTVL.